This T cell receptor beta chain was recovered during a study of glioma-infiltrating T cells. Study observations and caveats: Gliomas, especially low-grade, showed above-expected tissue-blood divergence; non-neoplastic patients showed below. Patients with low tissue-blood divergence carried a signature set of shared blood CDR3 motifs.

CDR1 and CDR2 from the germline V gene are SEHNR and FQNEAQ (reference sequence). CDR3 size: 16 residues. The V and J ends lost 5 bases and 1 base, in that order; junction bases with no gene match: 9. This clonotype was detected only once. The antigen remains unidentified. TCR alpha and beta CDR3 regions were amplified from RNA using iRepertoire nested multiplex PCR. One-step reverse transcription and amplification started from around 100-400 ng of tissue mRNA or PBMC total RNA. TCRdb used MiXCR to reprocess the multiplex PCR reads, holding one entry per CDR3 protein. The sample has 300,000 to 450,000 distinct CDR3 sequences, 41% seen once.

Input material: glioma tissue, nonneoplastic brain tissue, or PBMCs (not recorded which). This receptor was taken from a human donor with low-grade glioma or glioblastoma, undergoing nonglioma brain surgery, or in good health (not recorded which). This rearrangement joins TRBV7-9 to TRBJ2-5; 8 positions match TRBD1. The CDR3 here is CASSLDETGVQETQYF. The CDR3 coding sequence is TGTGCCAGCAGCCTGGACGAGACAGGGGTCCAAGAGACCCAGTACTTC.